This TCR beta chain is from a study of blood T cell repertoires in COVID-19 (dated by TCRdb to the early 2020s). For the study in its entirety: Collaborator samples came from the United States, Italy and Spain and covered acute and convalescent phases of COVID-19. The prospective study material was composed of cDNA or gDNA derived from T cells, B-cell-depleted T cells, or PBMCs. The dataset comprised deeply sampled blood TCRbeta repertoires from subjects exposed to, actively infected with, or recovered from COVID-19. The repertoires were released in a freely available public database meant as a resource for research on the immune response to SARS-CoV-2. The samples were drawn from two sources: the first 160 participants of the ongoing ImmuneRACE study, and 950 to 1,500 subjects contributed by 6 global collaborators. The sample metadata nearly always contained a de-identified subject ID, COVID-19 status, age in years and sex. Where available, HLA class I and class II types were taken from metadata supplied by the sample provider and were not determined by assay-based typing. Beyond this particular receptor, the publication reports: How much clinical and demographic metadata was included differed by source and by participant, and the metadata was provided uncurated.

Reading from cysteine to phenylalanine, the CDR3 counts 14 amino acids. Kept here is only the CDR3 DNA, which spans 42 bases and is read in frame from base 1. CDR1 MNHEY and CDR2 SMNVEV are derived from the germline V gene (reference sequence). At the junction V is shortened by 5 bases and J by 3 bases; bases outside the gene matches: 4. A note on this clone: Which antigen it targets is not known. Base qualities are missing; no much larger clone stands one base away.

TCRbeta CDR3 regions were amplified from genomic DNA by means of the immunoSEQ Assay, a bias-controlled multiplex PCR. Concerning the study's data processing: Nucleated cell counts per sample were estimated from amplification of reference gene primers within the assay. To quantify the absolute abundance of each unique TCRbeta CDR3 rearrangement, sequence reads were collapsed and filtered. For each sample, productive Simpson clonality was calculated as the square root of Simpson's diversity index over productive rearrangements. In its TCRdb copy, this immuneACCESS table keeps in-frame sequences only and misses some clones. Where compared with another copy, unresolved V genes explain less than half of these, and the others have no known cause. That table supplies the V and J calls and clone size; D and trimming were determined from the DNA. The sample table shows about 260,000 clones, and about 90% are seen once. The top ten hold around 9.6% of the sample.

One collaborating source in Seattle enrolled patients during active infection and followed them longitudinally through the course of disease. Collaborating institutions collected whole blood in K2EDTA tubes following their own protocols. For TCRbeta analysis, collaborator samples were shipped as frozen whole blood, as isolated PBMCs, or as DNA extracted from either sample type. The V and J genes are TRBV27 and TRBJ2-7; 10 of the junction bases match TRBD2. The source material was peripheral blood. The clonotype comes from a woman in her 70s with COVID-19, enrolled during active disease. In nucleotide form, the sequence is TGTGCCAGCAGTACTCGGACTAGCGGCTACGAGCAGTACTTC. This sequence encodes CASSTRTSGYEQYF.